Shown below are 5 T cell receptor beta chains from a single sample sequenced in a study of T-cell memory formation after mild COVID-19. TCRdb re-called the 5' RACE reads through MiXCR, storing one row per CDR3 protein. The data show roughly 450,000 distinct CDR3 sequences, with roughly 18% seen just once and roughly 21% held by the top ten. Sequencing used PBMCs or a T cell subset sorted from them (not recorded which). These receptors all come from a man aged 18 to 29 who had mild COVID-19 (a few samples of this study predate the infection). Cell type and time point are not known.

This clonotype showed up just a few times. The V call is TRBV20-1, the J call TRBJ2-5, with D uncertain. V lost 0 bases to trimming and J lost 0 bases, with 14 bases between them. This CDR3 has 16 residues. In germline, CDR1 is DFQATT, CDR2 SNEGSKA (reference sequence). The CDR3 loop reads CSARDIGAAYQETQYF. The CDR3 region has the DNA TGCAGTGCTAGAGATATAGGAGCCGCGTACCAAGAGACCCAGTACTTC.

This rearrangement joins TRBV7-2 to TRBJ1-1; D gene uncertain. CDR3 size: 15 residues. The germline gives CDR1 SGHTA, CDR2 FQGNSA. Trimming took 5 bases from V and 1 from J, leaving 14 bases between them. The CDR3 region is CASSTYGRQNTEAFF. In DNA form, the CDR3 reads TGTGCCAGCAGCACATATGGACGGCAGAACACTGAAGCTTTCTTT.

The CDR3 DNA follows: TGTGCCAGCAGGGGAAGGACCGGGGAGCTGTTTTTT. Protein product: CASRGRTGELFF. The chain carries TRBV12-3 or TRBV12-4 and TRBJ2-2; D is undetermined. This CDR3 contains 12 residues. V lost 6 bases, J lost 5 bases, and 7 bases lay in between.

The V call is TRBV5-1, the J call TRBJ2-3; D tentatively reads TRBD1 or TRBD2 (6 bases each). Trimming left V 6 bases short and J 5 bases short, with 16 bases between. The CDR3 sequence is 14 residues long. Germline V lookup: CDR1 SGHRS, CDR2 YFSETQ. The CDR3 loop reads CASTGGLVRDTQYF. In DNA form, the CDR3 reads TGCGCCAGCACCGGGGGCCTGGTGAGAGATACGCAGTATTTT.

This clonotype has only a few counts. The chain carries TRBV18 and TRBJ2-5, with D maybe TRBD1 (6 bases). Trimming took 3 bases from V and 5 from J, leaving 10 bases between them. The V gene's germline CDR1 is KGHSH and CDR2 LQKENI. CDR3 length: 13 residues. CDR3 DNA: TGTGCCAGCTCACCCGGACAGTGGGAGACCCAGTACTTC. Protein: CASSPGQWETQYF.